This TCR beta chain is drawn from a study of blood T cell repertoires in COVID-19. The overall study: Material from acute and convalescent COVID-19 was sourced from the United States, Italy and Spain.

The CDR3 has 14 amino acids. Trimming took 3 bases from V and 5 from J, leaving 10 bases between them. Germline CDR1 LGHDT, CDR2 YNNKEL (reference sequence). Only one count was recorded for this clone. The table came from immunoSEQ multiplex PCR; TCRdb's copy has only in-frame clones and leaves some out. In the table there are some 300,000 clones, around 88% of which are singletons. The origin of this receptor is a woman in her 30s who had recovered from COVID-19. The sample taken for sequencing was peripheral blood. V is TRBV3-1 (or the pseudogene TRBV3-2) and J is TRBJ2-2; a possible D gene is TRBD1 (6 bases). CDR3 nucleotide sequence: TGTGCCAGCAGCCACACAGGGCGAACCGGGGAGCTGTTTTTT. Protein: CASSHTGRTGELFF.